This is a list of T cell receptor beta chains from one sample in a study of cytomegalovirus exposure and HLA in healthy donors. This table comes from immunoSEQ multiplex PCR, and its TCRdb copy is limited to in-frame clones, with some not included. The sample lists fewer than 150,000 clones; around 77% were seen once. Sequenced material: PBMCs. The receptor set was obtained from a man aged 25 to 45 in good health. Both conserved end residues are part of each CDR3. Each record gives: D gene, V gene, CDR3 length, clone size, J gene, CDR3 protein, CDR3 DNA. The D gene is left open where the match is weak. The listing skips clone size in some rows; elsewhere it reads once, few, many or a size class.

d_call: TRBD1
v_call: TRBV27
cdr3_length: 19
clone_size: .
j_call: TRBJ2-6
cdr3_aa: CASSSPLRQGSSGANVLTF
cdr3_nt: TGTGCCAGCAGTTCCCCCCTAAGACAGGGGTCCTCTGGGGCCAACGTCCTGACTTTC

d_call: .
v_call: TRBV6-5
cdr3_length: 16
clone_size: .
j_call: TRBJ2-7
cdr3_aa: CASSYSREWVPGEQYF
cdr3_nt: TGTGCCAGCAGTTACTCTAGGGAGTGGGTTCCGGGCGAGCAGTACTTC

d_call: TRBD2
v_call: TRBV4-2
cdr3_length: 16
clone_size: .
j_call: TRBJ2-5
cdr3_aa: CASSHRGAGGQETQYF
cdr3_nt: TGTGCCAGCAGCCACCGGGGAGCGGGGGGCCAAGAGACCCAGTACTTC

d_call: .
v_call: TRBV7-9
cdr3_length: 17
clone_size: .
j_call: TRBJ1-1
cdr3_aa: CAYQQPRGGEGDTEAFF
cdr3_nt: TGTGCCTACCAGCAGCCCAGGGGAGGGGAAGGGGACACTGAAGCTTTCTTT

d_call: TRBD1
v_call: TRBV29-1
cdr3_length: 19
clone_size: .
j_call: TRBJ2-2
cdr3_aa: CSGCYRDRGEAESSGELFF
cdr3_nt: TGCAGCGGATGCTACCGGGACAGGGGGGAGGCCGAATCCTCCGGGGAGCTGTTTTTT

d_call: .
v_call: TRBV27
cdr3_length: 14
clone_size: .
j_call: TRBJ2-1
cdr3_aa: CASSETGLHNEQFF
cdr3_nt: TGTGCCAGCAGTGAAACGGGACTTCACAATGAGCAGTTCTTC

d_call: .
v_call: TRBV19
cdr3_length: 14
clone_size: .
j_call: TRBJ1-2
cdr3_aa: CASSIGGTNYGYTF
cdr3_nt: TGTGCCAGTAGTATCGGGGGGACTAACTATGGCTACACCTTC

d_call: TRBD2
v_call: TRBV11-2
cdr3_length: 17
clone_size: .
j_call: TRBJ2-1
cdr3_aa: CASSPGRGGRSYNEQFF
cdr3_nt: TGTGCCAGCAGCCCAGGACGTGGCGGGAGGTCATACAATGAGCAGTTCTTC

d_call: TRBD1
v_call: TRBV18
cdr3_length: 15
clone_size: .
j_call: TRBJ1-1
cdr3_aa: CASSPPTGGIIEAFF
cdr3_nt: TGTGCCAGCTCACCACCGACAGGGGGTATAATTGAAGCTTTCTTT

d_call: .
v_call: TRBV28
cdr3_length: 15
clone_size: .
j_call: TRBJ1-2
cdr3_aa: CASGFPRGGDYGYTF
cdr3_nt: TGTGCCAGCGGCTTCCCCAGGGGAGGGGATTATGGCTACACCTTC

d_call: .
v_call: TRBV9
cdr3_length: 20
clone_size: .
j_call: TRBJ2-1
cdr3_aa: CASSVAAGPRWASSYNEQFF
cdr3_nt: TGTGCCAGCAGCGTAGCGGCGGGGCCCAGGTGGGCGAGCTCCTACAATGAGCAGTTCTTC

d_call: .
v_call: TRBV5-1
cdr3_length: 13
clone_size: .
j_call: TRBJ1-5
cdr3_aa: CASSRGSNQPQHF
cdr3_nt: TGCGCCAGCAGCCGCGGAAGCAATCAGCCCCAGCATTTT

d_call: .
v_call: TRBV7-6
cdr3_length: 11
clone_size: .
j_call: TRBJ2-7
cdr3_aa: CASSLFSEQYF
cdr3_nt: TGTGCCAGCAGCCTCTTTTCCGAGCAGTACTTC

d_call: .
v_call: TRBV5-4
cdr3_length: 15
clone_size: .
j_call: TRBJ2-1
cdr3_aa: CASSLGSAAYNEQFF
cdr3_nt: TGTGCCAGCAGCTTGGGTAGCGCTGCCTACAATGAGCAGTTCTTC

d_call: .
v_call: TRBV18
cdr3_length: 14
clone_size: .
j_call: TRBJ1-5
cdr3_aa: CASSPGHSNQPQHF
cdr3_nt: TGTGCCAGCTCACCTGGACACTCCAATCAGCCCCAGCATTTT

d_call: TRBD2
v_call: TRBV7-3
cdr3_length: 14
clone_size: .
j_call: TRBJ2-5
cdr3_aa: CASSLAGGQETQYF
cdr3_nt: TGTGCCAGCAGTCTAGCGGGAGGACAAGAGACCCAGTACTTC

d_call: .
v_call: TRBV19
cdr3_length: 14
clone_size: .
j_call: TRBJ2-7
cdr3_aa: CASSIDQGTYEQYF
cdr3_nt: TGTGCCAGTAGTATAGATCAGGGTACCTACGAGCAGTACTTC

d_call: TRBD1
v_call: TRBV5-1
cdr3_length: 14
clone_size: .
j_call: TRBJ2-7
cdr3_aa: CASSGTGLAYEQYF
cdr3_nt: TGCGCCAGCAGCGGGACAGGGCTAGCCTACGAGCAGTACTTC

d_call: TRBD2
v_call: TRBV10-3
cdr3_length: 14
clone_size: .
j_call: TRBJ2-1
cdr3_aa: CAIGTSGSGDEQFF
cdr3_nt: TGTGCCATCGGGACTAGCGGGAGTGGAGATGAGCAGTTCTTC

d_call: .
v_call: TRBV7-3
cdr3_length: 13
clone_size: .
j_call: TRBJ2-5
cdr3_aa: CASSLTVQETQYF
cdr3_nt: TGTGCCAGCAGCCTGACAGTTCAAGAGACCCAGTACTTC

d_call: TRBD1
v_call: TRBV29-1
cdr3_length: 12
clone_size: .
j_call: TRBJ2-7
cdr3_aa: CSVGTGSYEQYF
cdr3_nt: TGCAGCGTTGGGACAGGCTCCTACGAGCAGTACTTC

d_call: .
v_call: TRBV5-1
cdr3_length: 14
clone_size: .
j_call: TRBJ1-4
cdr3_aa: CASSAGRYNEKLFF
cdr3_nt: TGCGCCAGCAGCGCGGGACGGTATAATGAAAAACTGTTTTTT

d_call: TRBD1
v_call: TRBV19
cdr3_length: 14
clone_size: .
j_call: TRBJ1-2
cdr3_aa: CASTQGEANYGYTF
cdr3_nt: TGTGCCAGTACTCAGGGGGAAGCTAACTATGGCTACACCTTC

d_call: TRBD1
v_call: TRBV18
cdr3_length: 16
clone_size: .
j_call: TRBJ1-5
cdr3_aa: CASSPGQGAYNQPQHF
cdr3_nt: TGTGCCAGCTCCCCCGGACAGGGGGCTTACAATCAGCCCCAGCATTTT

d_call: TRBD2
v_call: TRBV14
cdr3_length: 18
clone_size: few
j_call: TRBJ2-5
cdr3_aa: CASSHRLAGGPMGETQYF
cdr3_nt: TGTGCCAGCAGCCATCGACTAGCGGGAGGGCCGATGGGAGAGACCCAGTACTTC

d_call: TRBD1
v_call: TRBV7-2
cdr3_length: 17
clone_size: .
j_call: TRBJ1-3
cdr3_aa: CASSWMRQGSSGNTIYF
cdr3_nt: TGTGCCAGCAGCTGGATGAGACAGGGCAGCTCTGGAAACACCATATATTTT

d_call: .
v_call: TRBV6-5
cdr3_length: 12
clone_size: .
j_call: TRBJ2-1
cdr3_aa: CASRVATNEQFF
cdr3_nt: TGTGCCAGCAGGGTAGCAACTAATGAGCAGTTCTTC

d_call: .
v_call: TRBV4-1
cdr3_length: 13
clone_size: .
j_call: TRBJ1-5
cdr3_aa: CASSPHYNQPQHF
cdr3_nt: TGCGCCAGCAGCCCCCACTACAATCAGCCCCAGCATTTT

d_call: .
v_call: TRBV19
cdr3_length: 15
clone_size: few
j_call: TRBJ1-1
cdr3_aa: CASSMDLRAPTEAFF
cdr3_nt: TGTGCCAGTAGTATGGATCTCAGGGCTCCGACTGAAGCTTTCTTT

d_call: TRBD1
v_call: TRBV7-8
cdr3_length: 17
clone_size: .
j_call: TRBJ1-3
cdr3_aa: CASSLSGTGLSGNTIYF
cdr3_nt: TGTGCCAGCAGCTTGTCCGGGACAGGGCTCTCTGGAAACACCATATATTTT

d_call: TRBD2
v_call: TRBV19
cdr3_length: 15
clone_size: .
j_call: TRBJ2-2
cdr3_aa: CASTLPAGRTGELFF
cdr3_nt: TGTGCCAGTACCCTACCAGCGGGGAGAACCGGGGAGCTGTTTTTT

d_call: .
v_call: TRBV19
cdr3_length: 14
clone_size: .
j_call: TRBJ1-2
cdr3_aa: CASSMRQPNYGYTF
cdr3_nt: TGTGCCAGTAGTATGAGACAGCCTAACTATGGCTACACCTTC

d_call: .
v_call: TRBV28
cdr3_length: 14
clone_size: .
j_call: TRBJ2-4
cdr3_aa: CASSTRKGRNIQYF
cdr3_nt: TGTGCCAGCAGTACCCGTAAAGGGAGGAACATTCAGTACTTC

d_call: TRBD1
v_call: TRBV18
cdr3_length: 14
clone_size: .
j_call: TRBJ1-5
cdr3_aa: CASSGQGRDQPQHF
cdr3_nt: TGTGCCAGCTCAGGACAGGGGAGGGATCAGCCCCAGCATTTT

d_call: .
v_call: TRBV7-2
cdr3_length: 14
clone_size: .
j_call: TRBJ1-1
cdr3_aa: CASSPDGVKAEAFF
cdr3_nt: TGTGCCAGCAGCCCAGACGGGGTTAAGGCTGAAGCTTTCTTT

d_call: TRBD1
v_call: TRBV7-9
cdr3_length: 15
clone_size: .
j_call: TRBJ1-2
cdr3_aa: CASSAPGQGVYGYTF
cdr3_nt: TGTGCCAGCAGCGCTCCGGGACAGGGGGTCTATGGCTACACCTTC

d_call: .
v_call: TRBV15
cdr3_length: 14
clone_size: .
j_call: TRBJ1-5
cdr3_aa: CATSDGSFNQPQHF
cdr3_nt: TGTGCCACCAGTGACGGGAGTTTCAATCAGCCCCAGCATTTT

d_call: TRBD2
v_call: TRBV28
cdr3_length: 15
clone_size: few
j_call: TRBJ2-1
cdr3_aa: CASSLRRERVNEQFF
cdr3_nt: TGTGCCAGCAGTTTGCGGCGGGAGAGGGTCAATGAGCAGTTCTTC

d_call: .
v_call: TRBV6-5
cdr3_length: 16
clone_size: few
j_call: TRBJ2-2
cdr3_aa: CASSYRTTINTGELFF
cdr3_nt: TGTGCCAGCAGTTACCGGACTACCATCAACACCGGGGAGCTGTTTTTT

d_call: .
v_call: TRBV7-9
cdr3_length: 11
clone_size: .
j_call: TRBJ2-3
cdr3_aa: CASSPTDTQYF
cdr3_nt: TGTGCCAGCAGCCCAACAGATACGCAGTATTTT

d_call: .
v_call: TRBV19
cdr3_length: 15
clone_size: .
j_call: TRBJ2-1
cdr3_aa: CASSIKDGGADEQFF
cdr3_nt: TGTGCCAGTAGTATCAAGGATGGTGGGGCGGATGAGCAGTTCTTC

d_call: TRBD2
v_call: TRBV7-9
cdr3_length: 15
clone_size: .
j_call: TRBJ2-1
cdr3_aa: CSSSLAGTSGRGQFF
cdr3_nt: TGTTCCAGCAGCTTAGCTGGGACTAGCGGGAGGGGGCAGTTCTTC

d_call: TRBD1
v_call: TRBV6-5
cdr3_length: 15
clone_size: .
j_call: TRBJ2-7
cdr3_aa: CASSYSGGTVYEQYF
cdr3_nt: TGTGCCAGCAGTTACTCGGGTGGGACAGTCTACGAGCAGTACTTC

d_call: .
v_call: TRBV5-1
cdr3_length: 14
clone_size: .
j_call: TRBJ2-7
cdr3_aa: CASSATGKSYEQYF
cdr3_nt: TGCGCCAGCAGCGCCACAGGGAAATCCTACGAGCAGTACTTC

d_call: TRBD1
v_call: TRBV5-6
cdr3_length: 19
clone_size: .
j_call: TRBJ1-4
cdr3_aa: CASSSTRPGTGDPNEKLFF
cdr3_nt: TGTGCCAGCAGCTCCACTCGTCCCGGGACAGGGGATCCTAATGAAAAACTGTTTTTT

d_call: .
v_call: TRBV6-1
cdr3_length: 14
clone_size: .
j_call: TRBJ2-7
cdr3_aa: CASRNPTDTYEQYF
cdr3_nt: TGTGCCAGCAGAAACCCGACAGATACCTACGAGCAGTACTTC

d_call: TRBD1
v_call: TRBV5-1
cdr3_length: 14
clone_size: .
j_call: TRBJ1-4
cdr3_aa: CASSQTGNNEKLFF
cdr3_nt: TGCGCCAGCAGCCAGACAGGGAATAATGAAAAACTGTTTTTT

d_call: TRBD1
v_call: TRBV4-3
cdr3_length: 16
clone_size: few
j_call: TRBJ1-2
cdr3_aa: CASSQESGGKNYGYTF
cdr3_nt: TGCGCCAGCAGCCAAGAATCAGGGGGCAAAAACTATGGCTACACCTTC

d_call: .
v_call: TRBV7-2
cdr3_length: 11
clone_size: .
j_call: TRBJ2-1
cdr3_aa: CASSRLREQFF
cdr3_nt: TGTGCCAGCAGCCGGTTGCGAGAGCAGTTCTTC

d_call: TRBD1
v_call: TRBV5-4
cdr3_length: 15
clone_size: .
j_call: TRBJ2-1
cdr3_aa: CAPGTGGRIYNEQFF
cdr3_nt: TGTGCTCCCGGGACAGGGGGCAGAATTTACAATGAGCAGTTCTTC

d_call: TRBD2
v_call: TRBV6-4
cdr3_length: 15
clone_size: medium-sized
j_call: TRBJ2-3
cdr3_aa: CASSDVAGEGNTQYF
cdr3_nt: TGTGCCAGCAGTGACGTAGCGGGAGAGGGAAATACGCAGTATTTT

d_call: .
v_call: TRBV19
cdr3_length: 14
clone_size: .
j_call: TRBJ1-5
cdr3_aa: CASSIGTVTQPQHF
cdr3_nt: TGTGCCAGTAGTATAGGGACAGTAACTCAGCCCCAGCATTTT

d_call: .
v_call: TRBV9
cdr3_length: 16
clone_size: .
j_call: TRBJ2-1
cdr3_aa: CASSARGRDRSREQFF
cdr3_nt: TGTGCCAGCAGCGCCCGCGGGCGGGATAGATCAAGAGAGCAGTTCTTC

d_call: TRBD2
v_call: TRBV11-2
cdr3_length: 13
clone_size: .
j_call: TRBJ2-7
cdr3_aa: CASSRLAVYEQYF
cdr3_nt: TGTGCCAGCAGCCGACTAGCCGTCTACGAGCAGTACTTC

d_call: .
v_call: TRBV27
cdr3_length: 12
clone_size: .
j_call: TRBJ2-3
cdr3_aa: CASSTGSDTQYF
cdr3_nt: TGTGCCAGCAGTACAGGATCAGATACGCAGTATTTT

d_call: .
v_call: TRBV7-3
cdr3_length: 14
clone_size: once
j_call: TRBJ1-1
cdr3_aa: CASSPGYINTEAFF
cdr3_nt: TGTGCCAGCAGCCCAGGGTACATCAACACTGAAGCTTTCTTT